This T cell receptor beta chain was identified during a study of T cell repertoires in MIS-A myocarditis (dated by TCRdb to the early 2020s). As concerns this clone: It has no known antigen specificity. Base quality data are lacking; no much larger clone is found one base away.

TCRbeta CDR3 regions were amplified with the immunoSEQ bias-controlled multiplex PCR and sequenced at high throughput. Concerning the study's data processing: CDR3 sequences were collapsed and filtered by the immunoSEQ vendor pipeline to quantify abundance and frequency of each unique TCRbeta CDR3. Dominant CDR3 amino acid sequences were clustered with SARS-CoV-2-specific ImmuneCODE TCRbeta sequences by CD-HIT using a 90% global sequence identity threshold. Clones at frequencies from 0.1 to 1 were categorized as hyperexpanded, and clones at frequencies from 0.01 to 0.1 were categorized as large. The CDR3 amino acid sequences and the V and J gene assignments of the dominant clones were confirmed with MiXCR. The R stringdist package was used to calculate Levenshtein distances between the patient clonotypes and the ImmuneCODE hits. In its TCRdb copy, this immuneACCESS table keeps in-frame sequences only and misses some clones. Where compared with another copy, unresolved V genes explain less than half of these, and the others have no known cause. D and trimming were read from the DNA, whereas the V and J calls and clone size are those reported in that table. The sample includes several thousand clones, with approximately 80% observed a single time. Roughly 19% of the sample is in the top ten clones.

The QIAamp DNA FFPE kit was used to extract genomic DNA from formalin-fixed paraffin-embedded autopsy tissue. The CDR3 numbers 14 residues from cysteine through phenylalanine. The sequence is cut down to CDR3 DNA, 42 bases in frame from base 1. The germline V gene (reference sequence) provides CDR1 SEHNR and CDR2 FQNEAQ. V is pruned by 3 bases and J by 2 bases, leaving 3 bases of the junction without a gene match. The chain links TRBV7-9 with TRBJ2-7; 8 central bases correspond to TRBD2. Sequences were obtained from right inferior lung lobe tissue obtained at autopsy. The sequence was obtained from a man between 18 and 29 years old with fulminant myocarditis from multisystem inflammatory syndrome in adults (MIS-A) after COVID-19. The DNA is TGTGCCAGCAGCTTGGAGGGACTAGCCTACGAGCAGTACTTC. Its product reads: CASSLEGLAYEQYF.